The source of this T cell receptor (beta chain) is a study of CD8 T cells in ankylosing spondylitis. At least ten counts were recorded for this clonotype. The target antigen is unknown. The CDR3 runs to 15 residues. Germline V gives CDR1 SGHDT, CDR2 YYEEEE. Trimming cost V 10 bases and J 1 base, with 17 bases left between them. Findings of the study overall: What seemed typical of ankylosing spondylitis blood was a TCR beta motif built from roughly eight highly homologous variants.

Preparation of TCR beta libraries was done by quantitative 5'-RACE with molecular barcodes. TCRdb ran MiXCR on the 5' RACE reads and lists one entry per CDR3 protein. The sample includes a few hundred thousand distinct CDR3 sequences, about 10% of them seen just once. Input material: blood, either unsorted or a sorted T cell fraction (not recorded which). The sequence was collected from a male donor with ankylosing spondylitis or in good health (not recorded which). The V call is TRBV5-6, the J call TRBJ2-2, with a weak D call TRBD2 (6 bases). CDR3 nucleotides: TGTGCCGAGAAGTTGGGCGGGATGAACACCGGGGAGCTGTTTTTT. The encoded protein is CAEKLGGMNTGELFF.